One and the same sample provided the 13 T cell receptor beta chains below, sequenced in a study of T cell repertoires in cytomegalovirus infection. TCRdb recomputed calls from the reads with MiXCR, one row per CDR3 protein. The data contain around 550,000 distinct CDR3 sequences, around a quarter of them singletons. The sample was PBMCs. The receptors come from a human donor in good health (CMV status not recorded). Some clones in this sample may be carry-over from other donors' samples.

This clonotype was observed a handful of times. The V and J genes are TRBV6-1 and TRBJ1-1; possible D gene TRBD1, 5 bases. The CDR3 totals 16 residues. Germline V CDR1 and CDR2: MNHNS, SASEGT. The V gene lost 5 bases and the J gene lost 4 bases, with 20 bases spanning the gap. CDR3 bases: TGTGCCAGCAGTTCAATTTCTTTAGGGGTGACCACTGAAGCTTTCTTT. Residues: CASSSISLGVTTEAFF.

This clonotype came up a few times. CDR3 amino acids: CASRPTGGGYSYEQYV. Written as DNA, the CDR3 is TGTGCCAGCAGACCTACTGGGGGGGGCTACTCCTACGAGCAGTACGTC. This rearrangement joins TRBV6-1 to TRBJ2-7; TRBD2 might be the D (7 bases). Trimming removed 6 bases at V and 0 bases at J, with 18 bases between. CDR3 length equals 16 residues. Germline CDR1 reads MNHNS; CDR2 reads SASEGT.

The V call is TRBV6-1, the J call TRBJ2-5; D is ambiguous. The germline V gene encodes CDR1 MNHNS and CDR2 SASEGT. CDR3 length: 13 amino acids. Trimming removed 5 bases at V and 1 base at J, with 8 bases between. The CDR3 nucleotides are TGTGCCAGCAGTCGAGAGTCCCAAGAGACCCAGTACTTC. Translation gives CASSRESQETQYF.

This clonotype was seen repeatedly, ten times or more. Written as DNA, the CDR3 is TGCAGCGTTGCCTTTAGCGGGAGCTCCTACGAGCAGTACTTC. Residues: CSVAFSGSSYEQYF. The genes are TRBV29-1 and TRBJ2-7; 9 positions match TRBD2. The germline gives CDR1 SQVTM, CDR2 ANQGSEA. The CDR3 sequence is 14 residues long. Losses at the gene ends were 4 bases for V and 0 bases for J; bases not matched to a gene: 4.

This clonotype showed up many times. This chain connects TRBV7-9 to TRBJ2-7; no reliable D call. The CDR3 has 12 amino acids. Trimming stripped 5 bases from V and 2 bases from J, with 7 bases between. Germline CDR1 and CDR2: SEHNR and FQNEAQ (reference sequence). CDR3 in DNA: TGTGCCAGCAGCCTCCGGGCCTACGAGCAGTACTTC. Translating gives CASSLRAYEQYF. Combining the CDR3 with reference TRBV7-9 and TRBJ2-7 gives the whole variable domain DTGVSQNPRHKITKRGQNVTFRCDPISEHNRLYWYRQTLGQGPEFLTYFQNEAQLEKSRLLSDRFSAERPKGSFSTLEIQRTEQGDSAMYLCASSLRAYEQYFGPGTRLTVT.

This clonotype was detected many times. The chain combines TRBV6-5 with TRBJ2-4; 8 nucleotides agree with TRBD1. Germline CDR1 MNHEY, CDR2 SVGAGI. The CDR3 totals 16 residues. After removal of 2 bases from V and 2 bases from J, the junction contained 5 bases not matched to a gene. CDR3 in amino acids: CASSYLGQGTKNIQYF. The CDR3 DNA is TGTGCCAGCAGTTACCTCGGACAGGGAACCAAAAACATTCAGTACTTC.

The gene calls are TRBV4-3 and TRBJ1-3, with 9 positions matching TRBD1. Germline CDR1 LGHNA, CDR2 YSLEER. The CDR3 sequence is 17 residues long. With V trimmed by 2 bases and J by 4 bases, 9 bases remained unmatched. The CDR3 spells CASSQQNRGRLGNTIYF. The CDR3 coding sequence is TGCGCCAGCAGCCAACAAAACAGGGGGCGACTCGGAAACACCATATATTTT.

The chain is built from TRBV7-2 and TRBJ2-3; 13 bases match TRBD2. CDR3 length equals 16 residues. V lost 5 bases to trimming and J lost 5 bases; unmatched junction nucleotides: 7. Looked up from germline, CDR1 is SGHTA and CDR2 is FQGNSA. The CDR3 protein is CASSLGLAGVQDTQYF. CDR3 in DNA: TGTGCCAGCAGCCTCGGACTAGCGGGAGTTCAAGATACGCAGTATTTT. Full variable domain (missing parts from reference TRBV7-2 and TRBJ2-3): GAGVSQSPSNKVTEKGKDVELRCDPISGHTALYWYRQSLGQGLEFLIYFQGNSAPDKSGLPSDRFSAERTGGSVSTLTIQRTQQEDSAVYLCASSLGLAGVQDTQYFGPGTRLTVL.

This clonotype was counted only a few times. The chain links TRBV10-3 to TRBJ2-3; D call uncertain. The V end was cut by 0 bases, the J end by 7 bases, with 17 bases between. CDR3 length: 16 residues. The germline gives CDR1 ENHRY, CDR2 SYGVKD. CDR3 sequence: CAISESFAQMLYTQYF. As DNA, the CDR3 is TGTGCCATCAGTGAGTCGTTCGCTCAAATGTTATATACGCAGTATTTT.

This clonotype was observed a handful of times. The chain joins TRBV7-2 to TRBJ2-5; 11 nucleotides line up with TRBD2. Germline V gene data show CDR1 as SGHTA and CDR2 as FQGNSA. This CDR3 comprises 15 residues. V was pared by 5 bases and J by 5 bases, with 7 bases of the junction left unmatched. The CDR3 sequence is CASSPTSGRRETQYF. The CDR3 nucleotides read TGTGCCAGCAGCCCCACTAGCGGGAGAAGGGAGACCCAGTACTTC.

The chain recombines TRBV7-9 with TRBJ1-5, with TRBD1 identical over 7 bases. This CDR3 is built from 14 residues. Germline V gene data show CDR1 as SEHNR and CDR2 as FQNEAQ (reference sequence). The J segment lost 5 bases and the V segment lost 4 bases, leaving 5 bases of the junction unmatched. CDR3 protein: CASSSTGTDQPQHF. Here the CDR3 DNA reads TGTGCCAGCAGCTCGACAGGGACCGATCAGCCCCAGCATTTT.

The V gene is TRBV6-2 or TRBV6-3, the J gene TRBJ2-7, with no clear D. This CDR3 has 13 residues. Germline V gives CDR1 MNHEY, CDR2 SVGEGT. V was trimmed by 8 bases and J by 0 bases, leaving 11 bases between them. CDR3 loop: CASGPTSSYEQYV. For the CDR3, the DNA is TGTGCCAGCGGTCCAACCAGCTCCTACGAGCAGTACGTC.

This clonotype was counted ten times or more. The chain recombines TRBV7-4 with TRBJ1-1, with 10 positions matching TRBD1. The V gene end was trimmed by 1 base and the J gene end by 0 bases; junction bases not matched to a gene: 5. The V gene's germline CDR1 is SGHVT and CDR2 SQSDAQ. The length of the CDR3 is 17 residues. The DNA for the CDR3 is TGTGCCAGCAGCTTAGGGACAGGGGGGACTATGAACACTGAAGCTTTCTTT. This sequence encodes CASSLGTGGTMNTEAFF.